This TCR beta chain appears in the sequencing data of a study of T cell changes during pregnancy in multiple sclerosis. The CDR3 consists of 11 residues. V was shortened by 4 bases and J by 7 bases, with 9 bases between the two germline ends. Germline CDR1 reads SGHDT; CDR2 reads YYEEEE. Repertoires were generated with immunoSEQ multiplex PCR, while TCRdb's copy carries only in-frame clones and drops some. The repertoire holds fewer than 85,000 clones, with about 90% as singletons. The source of this sequence is a female donor in good health, enrolled as a control in a pregnancy study. V is TRBV5-6 and J is TRBJ2-7, with D tentatively TRBD1 (6 bases). The material sequenced was peripheral blood, taken in the first trimester of pregnancy. The CDR3 protein is CASSRTEEQYF. In DNA form, the CDR3 reads TGTGCCAGCAGCCGGACAGAGGAGCAGTACTTC. Based on the CDR3 plus reference TRBV5-6 and TRBJ2-7, the full variable domain is DAGVTQSPTHLIKTRGQQVTLRCSPKSGHDTVSWYQQALGQGPQFIFQYYEEEERQRGNFPDRFSGHQFPNYSSELNVNALLLGDSALYLCASSRTEEQYFGPGTRLTVT.